Listed here are 2 T cell receptor beta chains from one sample, sequenced in a study of metastatic and nonmetastatic thyroid tumors. None of the patients had undergone any treatment ahead of thyroid surgery. Through MiXCR, TCRdb re-clonotyped the PCR reads. The sample includes fewer than 15,000 clones, less than 30% seen only once; the top ten take just over 3.5%. What was sequenced was blood. The source is a female donor with papillary thyroid cancer or a benign thyroid nodule (not recorded which). Some clones in this sample may be carry-over from other donors' samples.

This clone was detected many times. J is TRBJ2-5 and V is TRBV4-2; 11 positions match TRBD2. This CDR3 spans 15 amino acids. Trimming cost V 0 bases and J 4 bases; bases outside gene matches: 1. The germline V gene has CDR1 LGHNA and CDR2 YNFKEQ. CDR3 bases: TGTGCCAGCAGCCAAGATACTAGCGGGGGAGAGACCCAGTACTTC. Translating gives CASSQDTSGGETQYF.

The V and J genes are TRBV11-2 and TRBJ2-6; unclear D gene. Germline V lookup: CDR1 SGHAT, CDR2 FQNNGV. This CDR3 comprises 16 residues. The ends were cut back, 5 bases at V and 7 bases at J, with 18 bases in the middle. The CDR3 nucleotides are TGTGCCAGCAGCCCCTCTGTACGGTTGGGTGCCAACGTCCTGACTTTC. Encoded protein: CASSPSVRLGANVLTF.